A single sample is the source of the 17 T cell receptor beta chains below, sequenced in a study of blood T cell repertoires in COVID-19. Some clones are missing from TCRdb's copy, which holds only in-frame ones; the method was immunoSEQ multiplex PCR. The profile shows more than 90,000 clones, roughly 79% of them singletons. Sequenced sample: peripheral blood. These receptor sequences come from a woman of 80 years or more with acute or convalescent COVID-19.

The gene calls are TRBV7-8 and TRBJ1-5, with TRBD1 as a possible D gene (5 bases). Germline V gene data show CDR1 as SGHVS and CDR2 as FQNEAQ. The CDR3 sequence is 16 residues long. V lost 5 bases and J 3 bases, leaving 17 bases between the germline ends. The CDR3 protein is CASSRGYDSYNQPQHF. The CDR3 nucleotides read TGTGCCAGCAGCCGAGGATATGACAGCTACAATCAGCCCCAGCATTTT.

This clone is a singleton in its sample. The V and J genes are TRBV19 and TRBJ1-2; tentative D call: TRBD1 (6 bases). V lost 0 bases, J lost 2 bases, and 16 bases lay in between. Germline V gene data show CDR1 as LNHDA and CDR2 as SQIVND (reference sequence). This CDR3 is 17 amino acids long. CDR3 sequence (DNA): TGTGCCAGTAGTATAGAGGACAGCCTACTCCTCAACTATGGCTACACCTTC. This gives the protein CASSIEDSLLLNYGYTF.

The chain uses TRBV2 and TRBJ1-1; D remains unclear. This CDR3 is built from 15 residues. Deletions cut 3 bases from V and 0 bases from J, with 11 bases between. The germline V gene has CDR1 SNHLY and CDR2 FYNNEI. CDR3 sequence reads: CASSEIGTMNTEAFF. The CDR3, as DNA: TGTGCCAGCAGTGAGATTGGCACGATGAACACTGAAGCTTTCTTT.

The rearrangement joins TRBV2 to TRBJ2-3, with 12 bases that match TRBD2. CDR3 size: 17 residues. Per germline, CDR1 SNHLY and CDR2 FYNNEI. The V segment lost 4 bases and the J segment 5 bases; nucleotides outside the gene matches: 10. The CDR3 coding sequence is TGTGCCAGCAGTGGAAGGCTCCTAGCGGGAGGGGGAGATACGCAGTATTTT. Translating gives CASSGRLLAGGGDTQYF.

The genes are TRBV24-1 and TRBJ2-3; 9 positions match TRBD1. V was clipped by 2 bases and J by 4 bases; unmatched bases: 3. The CDR3 is 15 residues long. Germline CDR1 and CDR2: KGHDR and SFDVKD. The CDR3 sequence is CATSDSTGGPDTQYF. CDR3 coding DNA: TGTGCCACCAGTGATTCCACAGGGGGCCCAGATACGCAGTATTTT.

This clone was seen a single time. This chain joins TRBV2 and TRBJ1-1, with TRBD1 identical over 9 bases. CDR3 length: 15 amino acids. The trim removed 5 bases at V and 6 bases at J, leaving 10 bases unmatched. Per germline, CDR1 SNHLY and CDR2 FYNNEI. CDR3 nucleotide sequence: TGTGCCAGCAGTCAACAAAACAGGGGGCAAGCTGAAGCTTTCTTT. This translates into CASSQQNRGQAEAFF.

The chain is built from TRBV18 and TRBJ2-1, with 7 nucleotides matching TRBD1. Germline lookup yields CDR1 KGHSH and CDR2 LQKENI. The length of the CDR3 is 14 residues. Trimming at V came to 6 bases and at J to 0 bases, leaving 2 bases not matched to a gene. The CDR3 region has the DNA TGTGCCAGCTCCGGACAGGCCTCCTACAATGAGCAGTTCTTC. It translates to CASSGQASYNEQFF.

This rearrangement joins TRBV5-1 to TRBJ1-5; the match to TRBD1 covers 7 bases. The V gene's germline CDR1 is SGHRS and CDR2 YFSETQ. The CDR3 extends over 14 amino acids. J was trimmed by 5 bases and V by 4 bases; bases with no gene match: 6. CDR3 sequence reads: CASSLGGTDQPQHF. The CDR3 DNA follows: TGCGCCAGCAGCCTAGGGGGGACAGATCAGCCCCAGCATTTT.

The chain uses TRBV6-4 and TRBJ2-1, with 7 bases matching TRBD2. The CDR3 sequence is 15 residues long. Germline assignment: CDR1 MRHNA and CDR2 SNTAGT. The trim removed 2 bases at V and 3 bases at J, leaving 4 bases unmatched. The CDR3 spells CASSDQPGGYNEQFF. The CDR3 DNA is TGTGCCAGCAGTGACCAGCCGGGGGGCTACAATGAGCAGTTCTTC.

This chain connects TRBV5-1 to TRBJ1-4; no firm D call. In germline, CDR1 is SGHRS, CDR2 YFSETQ. The CDR3 contains 14 residues. Deletions cut 0 bases from V and 4 bases from J, with 7 bases between. CDR3 DNA: TGCGCCAGCAGCTTGGACGGGTTTAATGAAAAACTGTTTTTT. Translation: CASSLDGFNEKLFF.

This clone has only one observation. This sequence joins TRBV19 and TRBJ1-5, with 7 nucleotides matching TRBD1. Trimming cost V 1 base and J 7 bases; bases outside gene matches: 7. Per the germline V gene, CDR1 is LNHDA and CDR2 is SQIVND (reference sequence). The CDR3 contains 15 residues. CDR3 in amino acids: CASSIVGQGDQPQHF. In nucleotides, the CDR3 is TGTGCCAGTAGTATAGTGGGTCAGGGGGACCAGCCCCAGCATTTT. Filled out from reference TRBV19 and TRBJ1-5, the complete variable domain reads DGGITQSPKYLFRKEGQNVTLSCEQNLNHDAMYWYRQDPGQGLRLIYYSQIVNDFQKGDIAEGYSVSREKKESFPLTVTSAQKNPTAFYLCASSIVGQGDQPQHFGDGTRLSIL.

The V call is TRBV15, the J call TRBJ2-2; 7 positions match TRBD1. The length of the CDR3 is 19 residues. With V trimmed by 0 bases and J by 5 bases, 15 bases remained unmatched. Germline CDR1 is LNHNV and CDR2 is YYDKDF (reference sequence). CDR3 residues: CATSRDTSRTGQGTGELFF. Here the CDR3 DNA reads TGTGCCACCAGCAGAGACACTTCCCGGACAGGTCAGGGGACCGGGGAGCTGTTTTTT.

The chain is built from TRBV7-2 and TRBJ1-3; the D is unclear. Per germline, CDR1 SGHTA and CDR2 FQGNSA. V lost 1 base to trimming and J lost 9 bases, with 7 bases between them. The CDR3 extends over 12 amino acids. In DNA form, the CDR3 reads TGTGCCAGCAGCTTAGGGGCAGGCACCATATATTTT. It codes for CASSLGAGTIYF.

The rearrangement links TRBV29-1 to TRBJ2-7, with 7 bases fitting TRBD1. The CDR3 extends over 13 amino acids. Unmatched junction bases numbered 3, after V lost 1 base and J lost 3 bases. The germline CDR1 and CDR2 sequences are SQVTM and ANQGSEA. This CDR3 reads CSVEGQGDYEQYF. The CDR3, as DNA: TGCAGCGTTGAAGGGCAGGGGGACTACGAGCAGTACTTC.

The rearrangement joins TRBV5-1 to TRBJ2-7; 9 positions agree with TRBD2. The CDR3 spans 14 residues. Germline CDR1 SGHRS, CDR2 YFSETQ. The V and J ends lost 0 bases and 4 bases, in that order; junction bases with no gene match: 2. The DNA of the CDR3 is TGCGCCAGCAGCTTGGGTAGCGGGGGATACGAGCAGTACTTC. Its translation is CASSLGSGGYEQYF.

This rearrangement joins TRBV7-2 to TRBJ1-2; D not resolved. The CDR3 has 13 amino acids. Trimming removed 5 bases at V and 8 bases at J, with 15 bases between. Looked up from germline, CDR1 is SGHTA and CDR2 is FQGNSA. DNA for the CDR3: TGTGCCAGCAGCACCCAGGTTTGGCAGGGCTACACCTTC. It specifies CASSTQVWQGYTF.

The CDR3 DNA reads as TGTGCCAGCAGCCCGGGACAATATAATTCACCCCTCCACTTT. This encodes CASSPGQYNSPLHF. V and J are TRBV5-4 and TRBJ1-6; a weak D match, TRBD1 (6 bases). Germline loops: CDR1 SGHNT, CDR2 YYREEE (reference sequence). Trimming stripped 4 bases from V and 4 bases from J, with 9 bases between. The CDR3 extends over 14 amino acids. The full variable domain, with the rest looked up from reference TRBV5-4 and TRBJ1-6, is ETGVTQSPTHLIKTRGQQVTLRCSSQSGHNTVSWYQQALGQGPQFIFQYYREEENGRGNFPPRFSGLQFPNYSSELNVNALELDDSALYLCASSPGQYNSPLHFGNGTRLTVT.